The following is a T cell receptor (beta chain) sequence with its context. This clone showed up many times. The clone's antigen remains unknown. Base qualities were left out, and no much larger clone turns up one base away. This sample is drawn from a study of metastatic and nonmetastatic thyroid tumors (TCRdb year 2020). Broadly, across the study: Repertoires were compared across peripheral blood and tumor or nodule tissue samples from malignant and benign thyroid patients.

No treatment had been received by any patient before thyroid surgery. The study retrospectively analysed patient clinical samples collected from the early 2010s to the late 2010s using T-cell receptor beta sequencing. Library generation was performed with PCR. Data came from an Illumina HiSeq 4000. The TCR beta-chain CDR3 region of each patient was profiled by high-throughput sequencing. The authors processed their data as follows. Drawing on CDR3 differences between clinicopathological groups, the researchers built a classifier meant to tell apart patients with distant-metastatic papillary thyroid cancer. The Shannon index was used to assess repertoire diversity, and the Morisita-Horn index was used to assess tumor-blood repertoire similarity. TCRdb redid the processing of the public reads, applying fastp at Q25 and MiXCR, and retained in-frame beta chains. The V and J calls and clone size are TCRdb's, not the authors'. The sample table shows fewer than 7,500 clones, and roughly 27% are seen once. 8.5% to 14% of the sample comes from the top ten.

The study at large found these results: In both blood and tumor samples, malignant tumors were reported to have significantly higher TCR beta diversity than benign nodules.

Via the germline V gene, CDR1 is KGHSH and CDR2 LQKENI. Cut back by 0 bases and 4 bases, the V and J ends lie 9 bases apart. The CDR3 starts with the cysteine, ends with the phenylalanine, and has 14 residues. The DNA shown is the 42-base CDR3, in frame from base 1. The TCR comes from a male donor with papillary thyroid cancer or a benign thyroid nodule (not recorded which). Some clones in this sample may be carry-over from other donors' samples. The sequencing input was adjacent normal tissue. The sequence links TRBV18 to TRBJ1-1; the D gene is perhaps TRBD1, from 6 matching bases. CDR3 sequence: CASSPPGAGTEAFF. The nucleotide sequence reads TGTGCCAGCTCACCACCGGGGGCGGGCACTGAAGCTTTCTTT.